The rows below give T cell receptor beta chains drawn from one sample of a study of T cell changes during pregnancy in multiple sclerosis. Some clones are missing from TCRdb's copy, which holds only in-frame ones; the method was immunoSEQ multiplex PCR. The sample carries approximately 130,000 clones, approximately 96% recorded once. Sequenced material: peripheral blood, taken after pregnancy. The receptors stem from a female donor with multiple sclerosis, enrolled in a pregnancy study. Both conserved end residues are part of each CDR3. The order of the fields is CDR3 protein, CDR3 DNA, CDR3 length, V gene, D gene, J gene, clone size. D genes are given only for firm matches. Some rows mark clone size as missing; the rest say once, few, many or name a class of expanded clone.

CDR3aa: CASSPPRRTDTQYF; CDR3nt: TGTGCCAGCAGCCCTCCCCGCAGAACAGATACGCAGTATTTT; len: 14; v_gene: TRBV9; d_gene: -; j_gene: TRBJ2-3; abundance: -
CDR3aa: CASSGTIQETQYF; CDR3nt: TGCGCCAGCAGCGGGACTATCCAAGAGACCCAGTACTTC; len: 13; v_gene: TRBV4-3; d_gene: TRBD2; j_gene: TRBJ2-5; abundance: few
CDR3aa: CASSIAGTHYEQYF; CDR3nt: TGTGCCAGTAGTATCGCAGGAACCCACTACGAGCAGTACTTC; len: 14; v_gene: TRBV19; d_gene: -; j_gene: TRBJ2-7; abundance: -
CDR3aa: CASTPGTSGYEQYF; CDR3nt: TGTGCCAGTACCCCCGGGACTAGCGGATACGAGCAGTACTTC; len: 14; v_gene: TRBV19; d_gene: TRBD2; j_gene: TRBJ2-7; abundance: -
CDR3aa: CASSGMMASGIEQYF; CDR3nt: TGTGCCAGCAGTGGGATGATGGCAAGCGGGATCGAGCAGTACTTC; len: 15; v_gene: TRBV2; d_gene: TRBD2; j_gene: TRBJ2-7; abundance: -
CDR3aa: CASSLPGGGVTQNTQYF; CDR3nt: TGTGCCAGCAGCCTCCCAGGGGGTGGGGTCACACAAAATACGCAGTATTTT; len: 17; v_gene: TRBV13; d_gene: TRBD1; j_gene: TRBJ2-3; abundance: -
CDR3aa: CASSPRQGHEQYF; CDR3nt: TGTGCTAGCAGCCCTCGACAGGGGCACGAGCAGTACTTC; len: 13; v_gene: TRBV7-7; d_gene: TRBD1; j_gene: TRBJ2-7; abundance: -
CDR3aa: CASSYFGGDTQYF; CDR3nt: TGTGCCAGCAGTTATTTCGGGGGGGATACGCAGTATTTT; len: 13; v_gene: TRBV6-5; d_gene: TRBD2; j_gene: TRBJ2-3; abundance: -
CDR3aa: CASSHHLAGGNTGELFF; CDR3nt: TGCGCCAGCAGCCATCATCTAGCGGGAGGGAACACCGGGGAGCTGTTTTTT; len: 17; v_gene: TRBV4-1; d_gene: TRBD2; j_gene: TRBJ2-2; abundance: -
CDR3aa: CASSFPLAGGSRLADTQYF; CDR3nt: TGTGCCAGCAGCTTCCCTCTAGCGGGAGGAAGTAGGCTAGCAGATACGCAGTATTTT; len: 19; v_gene: TRBV5-4; d_gene: TRBD2; j_gene: TRBJ2-3; abundance: -
CDR3aa: CASSDSDYSSSYNEQFF; CDR3nt: TGTGCCAGCAGTGACTCCGACTATTCCTCCTCTTACAATGAGCAGTTCTTC; len: 17; v_gene: TRBV2; d_gene: -; j_gene: TRBJ2-1; abundance: -
CDR3aa: CASSNLERANQPQHF; CDR3nt: TGTGCCAGCAGCAATCTCGAGAGGGCCAATCAGCCCCAGCATTTT; len: 15; v_gene: TRBV28; d_gene: -; j_gene: TRBJ1-5; abundance: -
CDR3aa: CASSAIGANEKLFF; CDR3nt: TGTGCCAGCAGTGCTATAGGGGCTAATGAAAAACTGTTTTTT; len: 14; v_gene: TRBV25-1; d_gene: -; j_gene: TRBJ1-4; abundance: -
CDR3aa: CASSQWSGGSDEQYF; CDR3nt: TGTGCCAGCAGCCAATGGAGTGGGGGGTCCGACGAGCAGTACTTC; len: 15; v_gene: TRBV9; d_gene: -; j_gene: TRBJ2-7; abundance: -
CDR3aa: CASSSALNYEQYF; CDR3nt: TGTGCCAGCAGCTCCGCACTAAACTACGAGCAGTACTTC; len: 13; v_gene: TRBV11-1; d_gene: -; j_gene: TRBJ2-7; abundance: -
CDR3aa: CASSIDRTLNEQFF; CDR3nt: TGTGCCAGTAGTATCGATAGGACACTAAATGAGCAGTTCTTC; len: 14; v_gene: TRBV19; d_gene: -; j_gene: TRBJ2-1; abundance: -
CDR3aa: CASTSAEVSYEQYF; CDR3nt: TGTGCCAGCACCTCAGCCGAGGTCTCCTACGAGCAGTACTTC; len: 14; v_gene: TRBV13; d_gene: -; j_gene: TRBJ2-7; abundance: -
CDR3aa: CASSEGLAGHNEQFF; CDR3nt: TGTGCCAGCAGTGAAGGTCTAGCGGGACACAATGAGCAGTTCTTC; len: 15; v_gene: TRBV6-1; d_gene: TRBD2; j_gene: TRBJ2-1; abundance: -
CDR3aa: CASGYEGEAFF; CDR3nt: TGTGCTAGTGGTTATGAGGGCGAGGCTTTCTTT; len: 11; v_gene: TRBV12-5; d_gene: -; j_gene: TRBJ1-1; abundance: few
CDR3aa: CASSPAIGTGRNEQFF; CDR3nt: TGTGCCAGCAGCCCCGCCATCGGGACAGGGCGCAATGAGCAGTTCTTC; len: 16; v_gene: TRBV11-2; d_gene: TRBD1; j_gene: TRBJ2-1; abundance: -
CDR3aa: CASSAGTSGIHEQFF; CDR3nt: TGTGCCAGCAGTGCCGGGACTAGCGGGATTCATGAGCAGTTCTTC; len: 15; v_gene: TRBV2; d_gene: TRBD2; j_gene: TRBJ2-1; abundance: -
CDR3aa: CASSPQYATNEKLFF; CDR3nt: TGTGCCAGCAGCCCACAATATGCAACTAATGAAAAACTGTTTTTT; len: 15; v_gene: TRBV7-9; d_gene: -; j_gene: TRBJ1-4; abundance: -
CDR3aa: CASSFGTGSEQYF; CDR3nt: TGTGCCAGCAGCTTTGGGACAGGGAGTGAGCAGTACTTC; len: 13; v_gene: TRBV11-2; d_gene: TRBD1; j_gene: TRBJ2-7; abundance: -
CDR3aa: CASSLGGLAGEAGELFF; CDR3nt: TGTGCCAGCAGCTTAGGCGGACTAGCGGGAGAGGCCGGGGAGCTGTTTTTT; len: 17; v_gene: TRBV7-9; d_gene: TRBD2; j_gene: TRBJ2-2; abundance: -
CDR3aa: CASSSYRANTGELFF; CDR3nt: TGTGCCAGCAGCTCCTACCGGGCGAACACCGGGGAGCTGTTTTTT; len: 15; v_gene: TRBV5-6; d_gene: -; j_gene: TRBJ2-2; abundance: -
CDR3aa: CARSLGGSNYGYTF; CDR3nt: TGTGCCAGAAGCTTAGGGGGATCCAACTATGGCTACACCTTC; len: 14; v_gene: TRBV5-3; d_gene: -; j_gene: TRBJ1-2; abundance: -
CDR3aa: CASSRWTGNLETQYF; CDR3nt: TGTGCCAGCAGCCGTTGGACAGGGAATCTGGAGACCCAGTACTTC; len: 15; v_gene: TRBV27; d_gene: TRBD1; j_gene: TRBJ2-5; abundance: -
CDR3aa: CASSLAPFSGSRTGELFF; CDR3nt: TGTGCCAGCAGCTTGGCCCCGTTTAGCGGGAGTCGGACCGGGGAGCTGTTTTTT; len: 18; v_gene: TRBV5-4; d_gene: TRBD2; j_gene: TRBJ2-2; abundance: -
CDR3aa: CSVARDSQFF; CDR3nt: TGCAGCGTTGCCAGGGACAGTCAGTTCTTC; len: 10; v_gene: TRBV29-1; d_gene: TRBD1; j_gene: TRBJ2-1; abundance: -
CDR3aa: CASSSSMAGGLDEQFF; CDR3nt: TGCGCCAGCAGTTCAAGCATGGCGGGAGGGCTCGATGAGCAGTTCTTC; len: 16; v_gene: TRBV4-1; d_gene: TRBD2; j_gene: TRBJ2-1; abundance: -
CDR3aa: CASSRWTGVTYNEQFF; CDR3nt: TGCGCCAGCAGCCGGTGGACAGGGGTAACCTACAATGAGCAGTTCTTC; len: 16; v_gene: TRBV4-1; d_gene: TRBD1; j_gene: TRBJ2-1; abundance: -
CDR3aa: CASSDPATNEKLFF; CDR3nt: TGTGCCAGCAGTGACCCAGCAACTAATGAAAAACTGTTTTTT; len: 14; v_gene: TRBV2; d_gene: -; j_gene: TRBJ1-4; abundance: -
CDR3aa: CASSFKDFGTEAFF; CDR3nt: TGTGCCAGCAGCTTTAAGGACTTTGGCACTGAAGCTTTCTTT; len: 14; v_gene: TRBV7-2; d_gene: -; j_gene: TRBJ1-1; abundance: -
CDR3aa: CASSVSLRETQYF; CDR3nt: TGTGCCAGCAGCGTATCCCTGCGGGAGACCCAGTACTTC; len: 13; v_gene: TRBV9; d_gene: -; j_gene: TRBJ2-5; abundance: -
CDR3aa: CASSLAGGLNTEAFF; CDR3nt: TGTGCCAGCAGCTTAGCGGGGGGTTTGAACACTGAAGCTTTCTTT; len: 15; v_gene: TRBV11-1; d_gene: -; j_gene: TRBJ1-1; abundance: -
CDR3aa: CASSQDNPSGNTIYF; CDR3nt: TGTGCCAGCAGCCAAGACAATCCCTCTGGAAACACCATATATTTT; len: 15; v_gene: TRBV7-8; d_gene: -; j_gene: TRBJ1-3; abundance: -
CDR3aa: CASSPGIAGAPGTGELFF; CDR3nt: TGTGCCAGCAGTCCCGGGATAGCGGGAGCCCCGGGCACCGGGGAGCTGTTTTTT; len: 18; v_gene: TRBV28; d_gene: TRBD2; j_gene: TRBJ2-2; abundance: -
CDR3aa: CASSYAGGRYEQYF; CDR3nt: TGTGCCAGCAGTTATGCGGGGGGGCGCTACGAGCAGTACTTC; len: 14; v_gene: TRBV6-5; d_gene: TRBD2; j_gene: TRBJ2-7; abundance: -
CDR3aa: CASSQEVASTYEQYF; CDR3nt: TGTGCCAGCAGCCAAGAGGTAGCGAGTACCTACGAGCAGTACTTC; len: 15; v_gene: TRBV4-2; d_gene: -; j_gene: TRBJ2-7; abundance: -
CDR3aa: CASGKQGTFNEKLFF; CDR3nt: TGTGCCAGCGGAAAACAGGGAACCTTTAATGAAAAACTGTTTTTT; len: 15; v_gene: TRBV2; d_gene: -; j_gene: TRBJ1-4; abundance: -
CDR3aa: CASSPTGLVYEQYF; CDR3nt: TGTGCCAGCAGCCCAACCGGACTAGTGTACGAGCAGTACTTC; len: 14; v_gene: TRBV11-2; d_gene: TRBD2; j_gene: TRBJ2-7; abundance: -
CDR3aa: CASSLYSGLAGDTYEQFF; CDR3nt: TGTGCCAGCAGCCTATATTCGGGACTAGCGGGAGATACCTATGAGCAGTTCTTC; len: 18; v_gene: TRBV28; d_gene: TRBD2; j_gene: TRBJ2-1; abundance: -
CDR3aa: CASSQPRGSGIAKNIQYF; CDR3nt: TGTGCCAGCAGTCAACCGAGGGGGAGCGGGATAGCCAAAAACATTCAGTACTTC; len: 18; v_gene: TRBV2; d_gene: -; j_gene: TRBJ2-4; abundance: -
CDR3aa: CAWGDSTYEQYF; CDR3nt: TGTGCCTGGGGGGACAGTACCTACGAGCAGTACTTC; len: 12; v_gene: TRBV30; d_gene: TRBD1; j_gene: TRBJ2-7; abundance: -
CDR3aa: CASSPRTGVNQPQHF; CDR3nt: TGTGCCAGCAGCCCGAGGACAGGGGTCAATCAGCCCCAGCATTTT; len: 15; v_gene: TRBV7-6; d_gene: TRBD1; j_gene: TRBJ1-5; abundance: once
CDR3aa: CASRGRTSGYEQYF; CDR3nt: TGTGCCAGCAGGGGCCGGACTAGCGGGTACGAGCAGTACTTC; len: 14; v_gene: TRBV6-1; d_gene: TRBD2; j_gene: TRBJ2-7; abundance: -
CDR3aa: CASSPSLLSEQYF; CDR3nt: TGTGCCAGCAGCCCCTCCTTATTATCGGAGCAGTACTTC; len: 13; v_gene: TRBV7-6; d_gene: -; j_gene: TRBJ2-7; abundance: -
CDR3aa: CASSEGTSGAYNEQFF; CDR3nt: TGTGCCAGCAGTGAAGGGACTAGCGGAGCCTACAATGAGCAGTTCTTC; len: 16; v_gene: TRBV6-1; d_gene: TRBD2; j_gene: TRBJ2-1; abundance: -
CDR3aa: CALRGETSGSDEQFF; CDR3nt: TGTGCCCTGCGGGGGGAGACTAGCGGGAGTGATGAGCAGTTCTTC; len: 15; v_gene: TRBV10-3; d_gene: TRBD2; j_gene: TRBJ2-1; abundance: -